These T cell receptor beta chains were read from a single sample in a study of radiation and T cells in renal cell carcinoma. The protocol was immunoSEQ multiplex PCR, while the TCRdb copy is restricted to in-frame clones and leaves out a portion. The sample shows more than 65,000 clones, approximately 83% of them seen only once. The input for sequencing was blood, taken from a patient whose treatment included radiotherapy and nephrectomy. Source of these receptors: a woman aged 50 to 60 with renal cell carcinoma. CDR3s include the opening cysteine and the closing phenylalanine or tryptophan. The D gene is left open where the match is weak. The listing skips clone size in some rows; elsewhere it reads once, few, many or a size class.

len: 14; abundance: .; j_gene: TRBJ2-3; d_gene: .; v_gene: TRBV11-2; CDR3aa: CASSVLGTTDTQYF; CDR3nt: TGTGCCAGCAGCGTACTGGGTACAACAGATACGCAGTATTTT
len: 16; abundance: .; j_gene: TRBJ2-5; d_gene: TRBD1; v_gene: TRBV4-1; CDR3aa: CASSHIQGNGQETQYF; CDR3nt: TGCGCCAGCAGCCACATACAGGGGAATGGCCAAGAGACCCAGTACTTC
len: 17; abundance: .; j_gene: TRBJ2-2; d_gene: TRBD1; v_gene: TRBV19; CDR3aa: CASSIGLQGANTGELFF; CDR3nt: TGTGCCAGTAGTATTGGCCTCCAGGGGGCAAACACCGGGGAGCTGTTTTTT
len: 14; abundance: .; j_gene: TRBJ2-7; d_gene: .; v_gene: TRBV6-5; CDR3aa: CASSYRAASYEQYF; CDR3nt: TGTGCCAGCAGTTACCGGGCCGCCTCCTACGAGCAGTACTTC
len: 14; abundance: .; j_gene: TRBJ1-1; d_gene: TRBD1; v_gene: TRBV11-2; CDR3aa: CASSVQGAVTEAFF; CDR3nt: TGTGCCAGCAGCGTACAGGGGGCGGTCACTGAAGCTTTCTTT
len: 15; abundance: .; j_gene: TRBJ1-2; d_gene: .; v_gene: TRBV19; CDR3aa: CASRMLRGGSYGYTF; CDR3nt: TGTGCCAGTAGGATGTTAAGGGGTGGCTCCTATGGCTACACCTTC
len: 11; abundance: .; j_gene: TRBJ2-5; d_gene: .; v_gene: TRBV20-1; CDR3aa: CSGTNQETQYF; CDR3nt: TGCAGTGGGACCAACCAAGAGACCCAGTACTTC
len: 15; abundance: .; j_gene: TRBJ1-5; d_gene: TRBD1; v_gene: TRBV28; CDR3aa: CASIPQGGINQPQHF; CDR3nt: TGTGCCAGCATCCCACAGGGGGGTATCAATCAGCCCCAGCATTTT
len: 14; abundance: .; j_gene: TRBJ1-6; d_gene: .; v_gene: TRBV4-3; CDR3aa: CASSQDWGNSPLHF; CDR3nt: TGCGCCAGCAGCCAAGATTGGGGTAATTCACCCCTCCACTTT
len: 11; abundance: few; j_gene: TRBJ1-1; d_gene: .; v_gene: TRBV20-1; CDR3aa: CSARDSPEAFF; CDR3nt: TGCAGTGCTAGAGATTCCCCTGAAGCTTTCTTT
len: 12; abundance: .; j_gene: TRBJ1-5; d_gene: .; v_gene: TRBV10-3; CDR3aa: CAISESNQPQHF; CDR3nt: TGTGCCATCAGTGAGTCCAATCAGCCCCAGCATTTT
len: 16; abundance: .; j_gene: TRBJ1-4; d_gene: .; v_gene: TRBV5-4; CDR3aa: CASSQVAGTSNEKLFF; CDR3nt: TGCGCCAGCAGCCAAGTGGCGGGGACAAGTAATGAAAAACTGTTTTTT
len: 13; abundance: .; j_gene: TRBJ1-2; d_gene: .; v_gene: TRBV9; CDR3aa: CASSDGGGGGYTF; CDR3nt: TGTGCCAGCAGCGACGGGGGCGGGGGTGGCTACACCTTC
len: 14; abundance: .; j_gene: TRBJ2-3; d_gene: .; v_gene: TRBV6-5; CDR3aa: CASSYRGGTDTQYF; CDR3nt: TGTGCCAGCAGTTATAGGGGTGGTACAGATACGCAGTATTTT
len: 14; abundance: .; j_gene: TRBJ2-5; d_gene: .; v_gene: TRBV6-1; CDR3aa: CASNEQSGGETQYF; CDR3nt: TGTGCCAGCAACGAGCAGTCTGGGGGAGAGACCCAGTACTTC
len: 15; abundance: .; j_gene: TRBJ2-7; d_gene: .; v_gene: TRBV28; CDR3aa: CASSHLSGGGGEQYF; CDR3nt: TGTGCCAGCAGTCACTTATCGGGGGGCGGAGGCGAGCAGTACTTC
len: 15; abundance: .; j_gene: TRBJ2-6; d_gene: TRBD2; v_gene: TRBV29-1; CDR3aa: CSAGAGDSGANVLTF; CDR3nt: TGCAGCGCCGGAGCGGGGGATTCCGGGGCCAACGTCCTGACTTTC
len: 13; abundance: .; j_gene: TRBJ1-2; d_gene: .; v_gene: TRBV7-2; CDR3aa: CASTLQARGLYTF; CDR3nt: TGTGCCAGCACCCTACAGGCGAGGGGTCTCTACACCTTC
len: 13; abundance: .; j_gene: TRBJ1-3; d_gene: .; v_gene: TRBV7-2; CDR3aa: CASSLERSSPIYF; CDR3nt: TGTGCCAGCAGCTTAGAAAGGTCGTCCCCCATATATTTT
len: 15; abundance: .; j_gene: TRBJ1-4; d_gene: TRBD1; v_gene: TRBV5-1; CDR3aa: CASSFTGGWDEKLFF; CDR3nt: TGCGCCAGCAGCTTTACAGGGGGCTGGGATGAAAAACTGTTTTTT
len: 12; abundance: once; j_gene: TRBJ1-6; d_gene: .; v_gene: TRBV2; CDR3aa: CASKIGLPPLHF; CDR3nt: TGTGCCAGCAAAATTGGGCTCCCACCCCTCCACTTT
len: 12; abundance: .; j_gene: TRBJ2-7; d_gene: .; v_gene: TRBV7-6; CDR3aa: CASSSSSYEQYF; CDR3nt: TGTGCCAGCAGCTCCAGCTCCTACGAGCAGTACTTC
len: 14; abundance: few; j_gene: TRBJ1-4; d_gene: TRBD1; v_gene: TRBV7-7; CDR3aa: CASSPGQGLEKLFF; CDR3nt: TGTGCCAGCAGCCCAGGACAGGGGTTGGAAAAACTGTTTTTT
len: 17; abundance: .; j_gene: TRBJ2-5; d_gene: TRBD2; v_gene: TRBV2; CDR3aa: CASSEARSSGVQETQYF; CDR3nt: TGTGCCAGCAGTGAAGCGCGGTCTAGCGGGGTCCAAGAGACCCAGTACTTC
len: 14; abundance: .; j_gene: TRBJ1-5; d_gene: .; v_gene: TRBV9; CDR3aa: CASSVDGMGQPQHF; CDR3nt: TGTGCCAGCAGCGTAGATGGGATGGGACAGCCCCAGCATTTT
len: 15; abundance: .; j_gene: TRBJ2-1; d_gene: .; v_gene: TRBV9; CDR3aa: CASSVATGAEGEQFF; CDR3nt: TGTGCCAGCAGCGTAGCTACAGGGGCGGAGGGAGAGCAGTTCTTC
len: 14; abundance: .; j_gene: TRBJ1-3; d_gene: .; v_gene: TRBV30; CDR3aa: CAWGDGRSGNTIYF; CDR3nt: TGTGCCTGGGGGGACGGCCGCTCTGGAAACACCATATATTTT
len: 14; abundance: few; j_gene: TRBJ1-6; d_gene: .; v_gene: TRBV15; CDR3aa: CATSRGGVESPLHF; CDR3nt: TGTGCCACCAGCAGAGGGGGGGTGGAATCACCCCTCCACTTT
len: 15; abundance: .; j_gene: TRBJ1-5; d_gene: .; v_gene: TRBV2; CDR3aa: CASRRNSIQDRPQHF; CDR3nt: TGTGCCAGCAGACGCAATAGTATACAGGATCGGCCCCAGCATTTT
len: 15; abundance: .; j_gene: TRBJ2-7; d_gene: TRBD1; v_gene: TRBV2; CDR3aa: CASRDRGLYNYEQYF; CDR3nt: TGTGCCAGCAGGGACAGGGGGTTATATAATTACGAGCAGTACTTC
len: 13; abundance: .; j_gene: TRBJ1-5; d_gene: .; v_gene: TRBV28; CDR3aa: CASHNLRNQPQHF; CDR3nt: TGTGCCAGCCACAACCTCCGCAATCAGCCCCAGCATTTT
len: 12; abundance: .; j_gene: TRBJ1-2; d_gene: .; v_gene: TRBV7-8; CDR3aa: CASSFGGYGYTF; CDR3nt: TGTGCCAGCAGCTTCGGTGGCTATGGCTACACCTTC
len: 16; abundance: .; j_gene: TRBJ2-2; d_gene: .; v_gene: TRBV7-2; CDR3aa: CASSRRIESWTGELFF; CDR3nt: TGTGCCAGCAGCAGGAGGATTGAAAGTTGGACCGGGGAGCTGTTTTTT
len: 14; abundance: few; j_gene: TRBJ2-7; d_gene: .; v_gene: TRBV7-2; CDR3aa: CASSLLTGGYEQYF; CDR3nt: TGTGCCAGCAGCTTACTTACAGGAGGTTACGAGCAGTACTTC
len: 15; abundance: .; j_gene: TRBJ2-2; d_gene: .; v_gene: TRBV19; CDR3aa: CATETGTQRTGELFF; CDR3nt: TGTGCCACGGAGACCGGGACCCAGAGGACCGGGGAGCTGTTTTTT
len: 15; abundance: once; j_gene: TRBJ2-3; d_gene: .; v_gene: TRBV19; CDR3aa: CASSAHEARTDTQYF; CDR3nt: TGTGCCAGTAGTGCCCACGAGGCTCGCACAGATACGCAGTATTTT
len: 14; abundance: .; j_gene: TRBJ2-5; d_gene: .; v_gene: TRBV7-2; CDR3aa: CASSLQGGGETQYF; CDR3nt: TGTGCCAGCAGCTTACAGGGTGGCGGGGAGACCCAGTACTTC
len: 14; abundance: .; j_gene: TRBJ2-7; d_gene: TRBD2; v_gene: TRBV5-4; CDR3aa: CASSPGLAVYEQYF; CDR3nt: TGTGCCAGCAGCCCGGGACTAGCGGTTTACGAGCAGTACTTC
len: 15; abundance: .; j_gene: TRBJ2-1; d_gene: .; v_gene: TRBV19; CDR3aa: CASSTGARSNNEQFF; CDR3nt: TGTGCCAGTAGTACGGGGGCTAGGTCCAACAATGAGCAGTTCTTC
len: 16; abundance: .; j_gene: TRBJ1-1; d_gene: .; v_gene: TRBV4-2; CDR3aa: CASSQDAGEHDTEAFF; CDR3nt: TGTGCCAGCAGCCAAGATGCGGGAGAACACGACACTGAAGCTTTCTTT
len: 13; abundance: .; j_gene: TRBJ2-3; d_gene: .; v_gene: TRBV27; CDR3aa: CASSRDTEGTQYF; CDR3nt: TGTGCCAGCAGTAGGGACACGGAGGGTACGCAGTATTTT
len: 15; abundance: .; j_gene: TRBJ1-2; d_gene: .; v_gene: TRBV27; CDR3aa: CASRPIMGPNYGYTF; CDR3nt: TGTGCCAGCAGGCCTATCATGGGACCTAACTATGGCTACACCTTC
len: 12; abundance: .; j_gene: TRBJ2-3; d_gene: .; v_gene: TRBV5-1; CDR3aa: CASSPAGNTQYF; CDR3nt: TGCGCCAGCAGCCCCGCGGGAAATACGCAGTATTTT
len: 14; abundance: .; j_gene: TRBJ1-2; d_gene: .; v_gene: TRBV7-9; CDR3aa: CASSPTGSIYGYTF; CDR3nt: TGTGCCAGCAGCCCCACGGGGAGTATCTATGGCTACACCTTC
len: 14; abundance: .; j_gene: TRBJ2-2; d_gene: TRBD2; v_gene: TRBV19; CDR3aa: CASRSGRGAGELFF; CDR3nt: TGTGCCAGTAGGAGCGGGAGGGGCGCCGGGGAGCTGTTTTTT
len: 17; abundance: .; j_gene: TRBJ2-1; d_gene: .; v_gene: TRBV9; CDR3aa: CASSVRWDTASYNEQFF; CDR3nt: TGTGCCAGCAGCGTTCGTTGGGACACTGCGTCCTACAATGAGCAGTTCTTC
len: 18; abundance: .; j_gene: TRBJ2-5; d_gene: .; v_gene: TRBV4-3; CDR3aa: CASSQDPYRDGVQETQYF; CDR3nt: TGCGCCAGCAGCCAAGATCCTTACAGGGATGGGGTCCAAGAGACCCAGTACTTC
len: 12; abundance: .; j_gene: TRBJ1-2; d_gene: .; v_gene: TRBV27; CDR3aa: CASSYLNYGYTF; CDR3nt: TGTGCCAGCAGCTACCTTAACTATGGCTACACCTTC
len: 15; abundance: .; j_gene: TRBJ2-6; d_gene: TRBD1; v_gene: TRBV7-6; CDR3aa: CASRAGGAGANVLTF; CDR3nt: TGTGCCAGCAGGGCAGGGGGCGCTGGGGCCAACGTCCTGACTTTC
len: 15; abundance: once; j_gene: TRBJ2-3; d_gene: .; v_gene: TRBV18; CDR3aa: CASSPPRDGTDTQYF; CDR3nt: TGTGCCAGCTCACCACCAAGGGACGGCACAGATACGCAGTATTTT
len: 16; abundance: .; j_gene: TRBJ2-3; d_gene: TRBD2; v_gene: TRBV5-4; CDR3aa: CASSLFRGGAADTQYF; CDR3nt: TGTGCCAGCAGCTTGTTTCGCGGGGGGGCGGCAGATACGCAGTATTTT
len: 17; abundance: .; j_gene: TRBJ2-7; d_gene: .; v_gene: TRBV28; CDR3aa: CASSSHPGRKASYEQYF; CDR3nt: TGTGCCAGCAGTTCCCACCCCGGCCGGAAGGCATCCTACGAGCAGTACTTC
len: 13; abundance: .; j_gene: TRBJ2-7; d_gene: .; v_gene: TRBV28; CDR3aa: CASSSGLVYEQYF; CDR3nt: TGTGCCAGCAGTTCGGGACTGGTATACGAGCAGTACTTC
len: 15; abundance: .; j_gene: TRBJ2-7; d_gene: .; v_gene: TRBV25-1; CDR3aa: CASSEFKGRSYEQYF; CDR3nt: TGTGCCAGCAGTGAATTTAAGGGCAGATCCTACGAGCAGTACTTC
len: 15; abundance: few; j_gene: TRBJ1-1; d_gene: TRBD1; v_gene: TRBV5-1; CDR3aa: CASNGAEGANTEAFF; CDR3nt: TGCGCCAGCAACGGGGCCGAGGGGGCGAACACTGAAGCTTTCTTT
len: 14; abundance: .; j_gene: TRBJ1-2; d_gene: TRBD1; v_gene: TRBV7-9; CDR3aa: CASSGRTGGYGYTF; CDR3nt: TGTGCCAGCAGCGGACGGACAGGGGGTTATGGCTACACCTTC
len: 16; abundance: .; j_gene: TRBJ2-7; d_gene: TRBD2; v_gene: TRBV27; CDR3aa: CASSSTILLTSNEQYF; CDR3nt: TGTGCCAGCAGTTCAACCATTCTTCTGACTAGCAACGAGCAGTACTTC
len: 14; abundance: .; j_gene: TRBJ1-1; d_gene: .; v_gene: TRBV5-6; CDR3aa: CASSLEYRATEAFF; CDR3nt: TGTGCCAGCAGCTTGGAATACAGGGCCACTGAAGCTTTCTTT
len: 14; abundance: .; j_gene: TRBJ1-2; d_gene: .; v_gene: TRBV6-5; CDR3aa: CASSYSGRDYGYTF; CDR3nt: TGTGCCAGCAGTTACTCGGGCAGGGACTATGGCTACACCTTC